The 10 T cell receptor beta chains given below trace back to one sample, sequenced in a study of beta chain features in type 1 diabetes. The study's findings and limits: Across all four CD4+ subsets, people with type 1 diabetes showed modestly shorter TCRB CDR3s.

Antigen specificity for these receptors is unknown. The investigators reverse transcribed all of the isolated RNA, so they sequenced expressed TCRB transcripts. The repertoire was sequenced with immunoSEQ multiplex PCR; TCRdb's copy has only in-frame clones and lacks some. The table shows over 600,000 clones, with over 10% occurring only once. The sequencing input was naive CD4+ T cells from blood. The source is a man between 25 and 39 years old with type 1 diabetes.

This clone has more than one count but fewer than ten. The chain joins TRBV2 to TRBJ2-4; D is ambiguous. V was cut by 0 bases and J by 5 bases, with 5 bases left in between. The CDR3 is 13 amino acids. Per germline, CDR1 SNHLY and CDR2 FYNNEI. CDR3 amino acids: CASSEAGENIQYF. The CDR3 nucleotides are TGTGCCAGCAGTGAAGCGGGTGAAAACATTCAGTACTTC.

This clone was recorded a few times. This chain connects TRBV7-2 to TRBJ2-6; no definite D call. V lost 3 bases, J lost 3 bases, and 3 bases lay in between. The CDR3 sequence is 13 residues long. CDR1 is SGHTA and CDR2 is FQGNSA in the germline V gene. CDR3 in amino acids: CASSFYGANVLTF. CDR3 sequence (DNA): TGTGCCAGCAGCTTTTATGGGGCCAACGTCCTGACTTTC.

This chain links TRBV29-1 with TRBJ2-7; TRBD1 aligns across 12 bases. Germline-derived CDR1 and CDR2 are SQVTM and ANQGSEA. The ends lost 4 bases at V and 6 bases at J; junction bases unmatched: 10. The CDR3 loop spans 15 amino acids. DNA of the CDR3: TGCAGCGTTGGGGACCGGGACAGGGGGCTTGGCGAGCAGTACTTC. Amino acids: CSVGDRDRGLGEQYF.

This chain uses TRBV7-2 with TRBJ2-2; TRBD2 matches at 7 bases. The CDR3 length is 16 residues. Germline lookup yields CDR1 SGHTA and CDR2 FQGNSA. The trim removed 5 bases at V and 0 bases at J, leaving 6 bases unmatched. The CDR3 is CASSPSGGANTGELFF. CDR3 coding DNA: TGTGCCAGCAGCCCTTCGGGGGGAGCGAACACCGGGGAGCTGTTTTTT.

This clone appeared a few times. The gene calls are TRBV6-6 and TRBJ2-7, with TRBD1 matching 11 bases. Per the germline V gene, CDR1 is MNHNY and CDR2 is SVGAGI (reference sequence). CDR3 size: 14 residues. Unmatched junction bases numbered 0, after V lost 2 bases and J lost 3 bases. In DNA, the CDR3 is TGTGCCAGCAGTTACGGGACAGGGGGCTACGAGCAGTACTTC. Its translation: CASSYGTGGYEQYF.

The CDR3 loop is CASSVVGGTDTQYF. The DNA for the CDR3 is TGTGCCAGCAGCGTAGTGGGGGGTACAGATACGCAGTATTTT. The V gene is TRBV7-2, the J gene TRBJ2-3; weak D call: TRBD2 (6 bases). This CDR3 has 14 amino acids. Germline CDR1 reads SGHTA; CDR2 reads FQGNSA. The germline V and J ends were trimmed by 5 bases and 3 bases, with 12 bases remaining between them.

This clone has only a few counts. The CDR3 here is CATAPGTDTIYF. CDR3 sequence (DNA): TGTGCCACCGCACCAGGGACAGACACCATATATTTT. This chain joins TRBV7-2 and TRBJ1-3; 7 nucleotides align to TRBD1. V lost 10 bases and J lost 8; bases outside the gene matches: 8. The CDR3 is 12 amino acids. Germline CDR1 reads SGHTA; CDR2 reads FQGNSA.

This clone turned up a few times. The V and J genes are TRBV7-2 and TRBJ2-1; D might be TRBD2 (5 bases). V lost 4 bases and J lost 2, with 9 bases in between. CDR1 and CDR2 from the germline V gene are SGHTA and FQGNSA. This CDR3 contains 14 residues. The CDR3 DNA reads TGTGCCAGCAGCTCAAGCGGAGCCTACAATGAGCAGTTCTTC. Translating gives CASSSSGAYNEQFF.

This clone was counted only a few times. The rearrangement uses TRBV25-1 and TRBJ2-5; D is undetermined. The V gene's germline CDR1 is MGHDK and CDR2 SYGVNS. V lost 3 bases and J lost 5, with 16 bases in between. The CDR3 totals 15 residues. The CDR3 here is CASSDPGSQRETQYF. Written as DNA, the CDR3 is TGTGCCAGCAGTGACCCGGGCTCCCAGAGGGAGACCCAGTACTTC.

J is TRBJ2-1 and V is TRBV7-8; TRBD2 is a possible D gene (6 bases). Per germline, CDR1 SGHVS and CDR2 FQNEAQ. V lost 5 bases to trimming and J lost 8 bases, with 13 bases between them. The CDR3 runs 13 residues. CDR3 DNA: TGTGCCAGCAGCCAGACTAGAACCGATGAGCAGTTCTTC. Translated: CASSQTRTDEQFF. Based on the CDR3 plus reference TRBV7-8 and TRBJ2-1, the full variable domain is GAGVSQSPRYKVAKRGQDVALRCDPISGHVSLFWYQQALGQGPEFLTYFQNEAQLDKSGLPSDRFFAERPEGSVSTLKIQRTQQEDSAVYLCASSQTRTDEQFFGPGTRLTVL.